Sequencing of this T cell receptor (beta chain) was carried out in a study of shared clonotypes between healthy human individuals (dated by TCRdb to 2020 to 2022). About the investigation overall: The cohort comprised a couple of women and three men aged 18 to 49 years. Each donor's leukapheresis produced roughly between roughly 0.85 and 10 billion PBMCs. Different laboratories and diverse techniques were used to prepare libraries and sequence TCR repertoires, to increase sequencing depth and limit assay-specific biases. For each donor, three plates each were used for CD4 naive and CD4 memory, two plates were used for CD8 naive, and one plate was used for CD8 memory. To estimate repertoire size and how much clonotypes are shared between individuals, the study performed deep sequencing of blood TCR repertoires from roughly five healthy adults.

Donors were healthy HIV-negative adults with no recently reported acute infections or vaccinations. Every donor was a Caucasian adult residing in Nashville, Tennessee, USA. CD8 memory samples consisted of magnetically selected CD45RO+ cells combined with CCR7-negative CD45RA+ effector memory (TemRA) cells. Blood was collected by leukapheresis, and PBMCs were isolated by Ficoll-Histopaque density gradient centrifugation and then cryopreserved in liquid nitrogen vapor phase. Analytical flow cytometry was used to check the purity and quantity of every magnetically sorted T cell population. Genomic DNA was isolated from each sorted fraction and quantified by UV absorbance on a Nanodrop 2000c. The CDR3 runs 15 residues from the cysteine to the phenylalanine. Here the CDR3 DNA is all that survives: 45 bases in frame from base 1. V loses 5 bases at its end and J loses 6 bases; junction bases beyond the gene matches: 10. According to the germline V gene, CDR1 reads SGHNT and CDR2 reads YENEEA.

This clone was observed a few times. The clone's antigen remains unknown. No clone much larger than this one lies a single base away; base qualities are absent. Using the deep immunoSEQ assay, multiplex PCR amplified TCR CDR3 regions from genomic DNA. Genomic DNA extracted from each cell subset was distributed evenly over all wells of several immunoSEQ 96-well plates, and each plate served as one replicate. Each replicate PCR for sorted subsets received roughly 200 ng genomic DNA, equal to roughly 33,000 T cell genomes. Purified libraries were measured with a Qubit 3.0 fluorometer, size-checked on a Bioanalyzer 2100, and measured again with the KAPA Library Quantification kit. Every immunoSEQ 96-well plate was sequenced on a dedicated single-read 150-cycle Illumina NextSeq 550 flow cell. In the original analysis: Because the immunoSEQ output held only junctional sequences and lacked quality scores, the filtering could not match the filtering applied to full-length reads. To assign V/J genes and CDR3, sequences were annotated using PyIR, a Python wrapper for IgBLAST v1.9, with IMGT germline references. Any read was removed if the V/J assignment was weak (E-value above 1e-6), the CDR3 was missing, or the read contained stop codons, out-of-frame junctions, or ambiguous translated residues. V3J clonotypes were defined as sequences sharing an identical inferred V gene, J gene, and CDR3 amino acid sequence. Percentage overlap between repertoires was calculated by dividing the number of shared unique clonotypes by the size of the smaller repertoire. Repertoire richness was assessed with RTK rarefaction, the Chao1 estimator, and Recon v2.1 estimates of unobserved clonotypes. For all TCRbeta clonotypes obtained by the gDNA method from a few donors, generation probabilities were computed with OLGA. The source is immuneACCESS, and TCRdb retained only in-frame sequences with V and J called. Part of the clones is not carried over; for the studies checked, unresolved V genes explain less than half of this, and the remainder is unexplained. The V and J calls and clone size are taken from that table; D and trimming were inferred from the DNA. For this sample there are roughly 720,000 clones; roughly 88% appear just once. 34% of the sample is in the top ten clones.

Overall results and qualifications from the work: Estimated clonotype richness was generally larger for naive than for memory subsets. Sampling was restricted to blood, and TCR repertoires in tissue are likely to differ from TCR repertoires in blood. Even with the large sequencing depth, rarefaction of the sorted-subset datasets indicated that sequencing was incomplete. Higher generation probabilities were observed for clonotypes shared by all four sorted-subset donors than for non-shared clonotypes. When a few donors were compared, the shared fraction of clonotypes was around 5.1% for naive CD4, around 3.5% for naive CD8, 2.3% for memory CD4, and 0.35% to 0.4% for memory CD8. The small number of donors limited the genetic and exposure-history diversity represented. Pairwise subsampling led to the expectation that sequencing depth would affect the degree of clonotype sharing among donors.

The sample comprised memory CD8+ T cells from PBMCs. The sample's cell subset or site, from its label and the paper: CD45RO+ cells pooled with CCR7-negative TemRA cells. The receptor was derived from a man between 18 and 29 years old in good health. Some clones in this sample may be carry-over from other donors' samples. This receptor chain uses TRBV11-3 and TRBJ2-3; 8 central bases correspond to TRBD2. DNA sequence: TGTGCCAGCAGCCCCCGATCGGGCGGGGGGGATACGCAGTATTTT. Translated, it gives CASSPRSGGGDTQYF.